This T cell receptor (beta chain) originates from a study of cytomegalovirus exposure and HLA in healthy donors. The CDR3 totals 14 residues. The ends were cut back, 2 bases at V and 2 bases at J, with 6 bases in the middle. Germline assignment: CDR1 WSHSY and CDR2 SAAADI. Broader study findings: When analyzed later, the rates of TCR association showed variation by HLA locus, with DRB1 the most and HLA-C the fewest. HLA-A and HLA-B allele assignments for most subjects were reportedly predicted accurately using TCR beta sequences. In the analysis, some V segments, TRBV6-2 and TRBV6-3 included, were excluded as indistinguishable.

Details on this clone: As yet, its antigen is unknown.

Everyone who donated was a healthy bone marrow donor. The study ran its PCR with 60 Vbeta and 13 Jbeta primers. Here immunoSEQ multiplex PCR was the method, and the copy in TCRdb shows in-frame clones only, minus some. The table has under 150,000 clones, roughly 72% seen once; the top ten hold 2.1%. This receptor was obtained from a man aged 35 to 55 in good health and CMV-seronegative. V usage is TRBV10-2 and J usage is TRBJ2-2; the D gene is possibly TRBD2 (5 bases). The material sequenced was PBMCs. CDR3 residues: CASSEEGNTGELFF. The CDR3 coding sequence is TGCGCCAGCAGTGAGGAGGGAAACACCGGGGAGCTGTTTTTT.